The sequence of this T cell receptor beta chain was determined in a study of blood T cell repertoires in COVID-19. Turning to the study itself: Samples of COVID-19 (acute and convalescent) were obtained from the United States, Italy and Spain.

In the original processing: It was from reference gene primer amplification that nucleated cell counts were estimated. Produced via immunoSEQ multiplex PCR; TCRdb's table is partial and in-frame only. The V and J calls and clone size come from that table; D and trimming were worked out from the DNA. The table includes about 160,000 clones, just under 85% detected once. Sequenced: peripheral blood. This receptor was identified in a woman over 75 with acute or convalescent COVID-19.

As DNA, the CDR3 is TGTGCCAGCAGCGGCCCCTCCACAAGCGGGAGAAGAAGCACAGATACGCAGTATTTT. Protein: CASSGPSTSGRRSTDTQYF. The chain combines TRBV9 with TRBJ2-3; 8 bases fit TRBD2. This CDR3 comprises 19 residues. The trim removed 3 bases at V and 0 bases at J, leaving 15 bases unmatched. CDR1 SGDLS and CDR2 YYNGEE come from the germline V gene.